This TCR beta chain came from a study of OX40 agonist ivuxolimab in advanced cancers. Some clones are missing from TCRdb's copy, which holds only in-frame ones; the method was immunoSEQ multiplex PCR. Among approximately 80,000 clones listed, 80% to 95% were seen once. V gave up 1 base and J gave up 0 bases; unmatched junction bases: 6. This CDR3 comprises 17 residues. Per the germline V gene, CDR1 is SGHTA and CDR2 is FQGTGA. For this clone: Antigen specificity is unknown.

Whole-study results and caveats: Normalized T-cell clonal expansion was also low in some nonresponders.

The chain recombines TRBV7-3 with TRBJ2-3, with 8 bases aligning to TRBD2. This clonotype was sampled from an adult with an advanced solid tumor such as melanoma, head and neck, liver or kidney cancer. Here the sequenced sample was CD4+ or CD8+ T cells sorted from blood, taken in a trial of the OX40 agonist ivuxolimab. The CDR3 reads CASSLKPLAASTDTQYF. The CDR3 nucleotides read TGTGCCAGCAGCTTAAAGCCACTAGCGGCTAGCACAGATACGCAGTATTTT.